A selection of T cell receptor beta chains follows, all from one sample in a study of identical twins. TCRdb passed the 5' RACE reads through MiXCR, listing each CDR3 protein once. The sample lists approximately 490,000 distinct CDR3 sequences, 20% to 25% occurring once. Separately, the same data were catalogued under a study of yellow fever vaccine responses in identical twins.

Sequencing input: CD4+ T cells sorted from blood. The source is a woman younger than 35 in good health. Both conserved end residues are trimmed from each CDR3. D genes are given only for firm matches.

J gene	D gene	V gene	CDR3 protein
TRBJ2-1	TRBD2	TRBV12-3/TRBV12-4	ASRMLAGGNNEQF
TRBJ2-2	NA	TRBV7-7	ASSLSVGNTGELF
TRBJ2-1	TRBD2	TRBV2	ASSSKGTSGYNEQF
TRBJ2-1	TRBD2	TRBV5-1	ASSLMTSGANNEQF
TRBJ1-1	NA	TRBV12-3/TRBV12-4	ASRSLGGRTEAF
TRBJ1-6	NA	TRBV19	ASAGTSNSPLH
TRBJ2-3	TRBD2	TRBV28	ASSALAGVTSSTDTQY
TRBJ2-5	NA	TRBV6-5	ASSYPGKETQY
TRBJ2-1	NA	TRBV2	ASGQGLAFIEQF
TRBJ2-1	TRBD2	TRBV20-1	SARGRSWEGYNEQF
TRBJ1-1	NA	TRBV3-1	ASSQAGAWATEAF
TRBJ2-3	NA	TRBV10-3	AISDNTDTQY
TRBJ2-7	TRBD2	TRBV28	ASKREGLEQY
TRBJ1-3	NA	TRBV9	ASSTSSADTIY
TRBJ2-2	NA	TRBV10-1	ASSESLGELF